The rows below give T cell receptor beta chains drawn from one sample of a study of blood T cell repertoires in COVID-19. The repertoire was sequenced with immunoSEQ multiplex PCR; TCRdb's copy has only in-frame clones and lacks some. The table lists over 110,000 clones, approximately 88% of them singletons. Sequencing was performed on peripheral blood. These receptors all stem from a human donor in a cohort sampled during active COVID-19. Both conserved end residues are part of each CDR3. Each record gives: V gene, J gene, CDR3 protein.

TRBV7-2	TRBJ2-1	CASSSSGGVYNEQFF
TRBV5-4	TRBJ1-1	CASSPREATEAFF
TRBV5-1	TRBJ1-6	CASSPRGDNSPLHF
TRBV15	TRBJ1-4	CATSRTTGGSEKLFF
TRBV6-5	TRBJ2-1	CASRDTYNEQFF
TRBV20-1	TRBJ1-2	CSAAGADGYTF
TRBV2	TRBJ2-7	CASSEILDRGFSYEQYF
TRBV7-2	TRBJ1-1	CASSLATGVSFNTEAFF
TRBV29-1	TRBJ1-5	CSVGEGKGQPQHF
TRBV5-5	TRBJ1-3	CASSLWVGQGNGNTIYF
TRBV3-1/TRBV3-2	TRBJ2-7	CASSQGPRDTYEQYF
TRBV5-1	TRBJ1-2	CASSLEGGHVYGYTF
TRBV21-1	TRBJ1-5	CASSKALLAAAEPQHF
TRBV3-1/TRBV3-2	TRBJ2-2	CASSQGTAGTGELFF
TRBV28	TRBJ1-5	CASSLRVQPQHF
TRBV6-6	TRBJ1-1	CASSDLGALGTEAFF
TRBV25-1	TRBJ2-1	CASSGTESSYNEQFF
TRBV6-6	TRBJ2-1	CASSSGLAGFNEQFF
TRBV2	TRBJ1-2	CASNLQGGYGYTF
TRBV9	TRBJ2-5	CASSVGQGETQYF
TRBV6-1	TRBJ2-6	CASSEGPYVSGANVLTF
TRBV7-8	TRBJ2-1	CASSLALAGASVYNEQFF
TRBV18	TRBJ2-7	CASSLNGQGEMSQYF
TRBV7-8	TRBJ1-2	CASSLGAGPNYGYTF
TRBV7-4	TRBJ2-7	CASTVKGTGFYEQYF
TRBV11-2	TRBJ2-3	CASSSGGRTDTQYF
TRBV4-1	TRBJ2-1	CASSLRRGGPNEQFF
TRBV19	TRBJ2-2	CASIRTGGIAGELFF
TRBV6-1	TRBJ2-1	CASSETGGNYNEQFF
TRBV2	TRBJ2-7	CASSEESSYEQYF
TRBV12-3/TRBV12-4	TRBJ2-3	CASCGLFTDTQYF
TRBV7-3	TRBJ1-2	CASSLRGGDGYTF
TRBV5-1	TRBJ2-5	CASSLRTGETQYF
TRBV10-3	TRBJ2-1	CAISDDRPNEQFF
TRBV18	TRBJ1-2	CASSPARARGGYTF
TRBV6-5	TRBJ1-4	CASSYDSEKLFF
TRBV5-8	TRBJ2-7	CASSSLGASAPYEQYF
TRBV4-2	TRBJ2-3	CASSQGAGSTDTQYF
TRBV12-3/TRBV12-4	TRBJ2-7	CASSLRGEQYF
TRBV10-3	TRBJ2-1	CAISPGTKNEQFF
TRBV5-4	TRBJ1-1	CASSPGTGSPEAFF
TRBV5-1	TRBJ2-3	CASSLGHNEPSYTQYF
TRBV6-5	TRBJ1-6	CASIPEGDSPLHF
TRBV19	TRBJ1-5	CASSPGTVSNQPQHF
TRBV15	TRBJ2-7	CATSREQTSGGSYEQYF
TRBV11-2	TRBJ1-6	CASSWDFPSSYNSPLHF
TRBV19	TRBJ2-4	CASSPGTGTKNIQYF
TRBV4-1	TRBJ1-2	CASSPGVGDYGYTF
TRBV5-4	TRBJ2-2	CASSLGLAKNTGELFF
TRBV9	TRBJ2-3	CASSVNGGAGDTQYF
TRBV4-1	TRBJ2-5	CASSQLFDTGVGMETQYF
TRBV7-3	TRBJ2-2	CASSTNRGMDRELFF
TRBV7-9	TRBJ2-7	CASSFDRTQYF
TRBV6-5	TRBJ1-1	CASSYSTGLNTEAFF